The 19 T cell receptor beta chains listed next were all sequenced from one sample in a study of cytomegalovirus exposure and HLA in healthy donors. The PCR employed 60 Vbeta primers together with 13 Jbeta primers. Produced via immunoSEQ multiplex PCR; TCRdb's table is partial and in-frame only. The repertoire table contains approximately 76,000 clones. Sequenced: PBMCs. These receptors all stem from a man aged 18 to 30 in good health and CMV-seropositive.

DNA of the CDR3: TGTGCCAGCAGAGGGGGGGGCCACGGTGGGGGCTACACCTTC. Encoded protein: CASRGGGHGGGYTF. V and J are TRBV2 and TRBJ1-2; D may be TRBD1 (6 bases). The V end lost 6 bases, the J end lost 8 bases, and 19 bases lay between the germline ends. There are 14 residues in the CDR3. Germline CDR1 is SNHLY and CDR2 is FYNNEI.

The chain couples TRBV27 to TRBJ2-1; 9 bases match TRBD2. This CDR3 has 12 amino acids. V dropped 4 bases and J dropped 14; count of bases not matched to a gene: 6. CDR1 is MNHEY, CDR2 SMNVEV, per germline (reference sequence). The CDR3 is CASSSAGGPEFF. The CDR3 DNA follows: TGTGCCAGCAGTTCCGCGGGGGGGCCAGAGTTCTTC.

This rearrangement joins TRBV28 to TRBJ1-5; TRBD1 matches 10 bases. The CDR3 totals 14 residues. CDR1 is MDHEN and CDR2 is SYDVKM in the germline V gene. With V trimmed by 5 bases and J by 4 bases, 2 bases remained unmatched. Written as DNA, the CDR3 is TGTGCCAGCAGTGGGGACAGGGGAAATCAGCCCCAGCATTTT. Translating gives CASSGDRGNQPQHF.

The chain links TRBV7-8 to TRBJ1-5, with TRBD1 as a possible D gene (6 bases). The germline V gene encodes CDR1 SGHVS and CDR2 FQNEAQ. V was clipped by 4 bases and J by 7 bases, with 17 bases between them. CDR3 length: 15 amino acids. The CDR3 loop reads CASSYGAGGWQPQHF. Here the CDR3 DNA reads TGTGCCAGCAGCTACGGGGCGGGGGGCTGGCAGCCCCAGCATTTT.

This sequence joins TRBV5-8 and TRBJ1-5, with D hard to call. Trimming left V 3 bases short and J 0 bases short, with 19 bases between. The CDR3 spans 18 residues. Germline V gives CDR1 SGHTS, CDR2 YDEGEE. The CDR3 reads CASSSEYGGAPSNQPQHF. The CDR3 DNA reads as TGTGCCAGCAGCTCGGAGTATGGCGGAGCCCCTAGCAATCAGCCCCAGCATTTT.

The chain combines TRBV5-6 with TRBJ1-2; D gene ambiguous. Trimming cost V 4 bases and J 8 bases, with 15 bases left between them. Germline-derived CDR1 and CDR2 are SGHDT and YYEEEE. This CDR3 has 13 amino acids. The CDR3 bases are TGTGCCAGCAGCGGAGAGGGTTTGGGCGGCTACACCTTC. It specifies CASSGEGLGGYTF. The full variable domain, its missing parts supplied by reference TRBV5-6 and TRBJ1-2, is DAGVTQSPTHLIKTRGQQVTLRCSPKSGHDTVSWYQQALGQGPQFIFQYYEEEERQRGNFPDRFSGHQFPNYSSELNVNALLLGDSALYLCASSGEGLGGYTFGSGTRLTVV.

In DNA form, the CDR3 reads TGTGCCAGCAGCCCTGGACAGGGCGAGGACTATGGCTACACCTTC. Translated: CASSPGQGEDYGYTF. The chain is built from TRBV5-4 and TRBJ1-2, with 8 bases lining up with TRBD1. The CDR3 sequence is 15 residues long. Germline CDR1 and CDR2: SGHNT and YYREEE (reference sequence). The V gene end was trimmed by 4 bases and the J gene end by 3 bases; junction bases not matched to a gene: 8.

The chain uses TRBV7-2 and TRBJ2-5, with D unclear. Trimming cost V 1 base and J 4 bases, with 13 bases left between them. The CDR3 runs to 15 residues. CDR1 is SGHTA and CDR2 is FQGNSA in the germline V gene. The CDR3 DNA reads TGTGCCAGCAGCTTAGAGTCCAGGAATGGAGAGACCCAGTACTTC. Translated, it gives CASSLESRNGETQYF. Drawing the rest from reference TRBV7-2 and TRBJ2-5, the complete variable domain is GAGVSQSPSNKVTEKGKDVELRCDPISGHTALYWYRQSLGQGLEFLIYFQGNSAPDKSGLPSDRFSAERTGGSVSTLTIQRTQQEDSAVYLCASSLESRNGETQYFGPGTRLLVL.

The chain's CDR3 is CASSPNWGVDYGYTF. CDR3 bases: TGTGCCAGCAGCCCTAATTGGGGCGTGGACTATGGCTACACCTTC. The chain uses TRBV6-5 and TRBJ1-2; D might be TRBD1 (5 bases). The CDR3 is made up of 15 amino acids. Trimming shortened V by 6 bases and J by 3 bases, and 17 bases separated the two germline ends. Germline CDR1 is MNHEY and CDR2 is SVGAGI.

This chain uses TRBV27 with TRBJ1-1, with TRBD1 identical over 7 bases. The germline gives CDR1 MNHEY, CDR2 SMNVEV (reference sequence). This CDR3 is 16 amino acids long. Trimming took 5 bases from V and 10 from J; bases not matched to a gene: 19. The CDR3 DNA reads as TGTGCCAGCAGTATAACGTCCTACGGGACAGATAGTACAGCTTTCTTT. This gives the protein CASSITSYGTDSTAFF.

The CDR3 spells CASSTPTGKGNTEAFF. The CDR3 bases are TGTGCCAGTAGTACCCCGACAGGGAAGGGTAACACTGAAGCTTTCTTT. The chain couples TRBV19 to TRBJ1-1; 7 nucleotides line up with TRBD1. This CDR3 spans 16 amino acids. CDR1 and CDR2 from the germline V gene are LNHDA and SQIVND (reference sequence). Losses at the gene ends were 4 bases for V and 2 bases for J; bases not matched to a gene: 10.

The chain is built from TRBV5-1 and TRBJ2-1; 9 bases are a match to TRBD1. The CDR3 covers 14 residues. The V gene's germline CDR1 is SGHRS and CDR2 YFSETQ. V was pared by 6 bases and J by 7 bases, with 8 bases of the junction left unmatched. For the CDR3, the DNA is TGCGCCAGCACCCTAACGACAGGGGGAAATGAGCAGTTCTTC. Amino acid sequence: CASTLTTGGNEQFF.

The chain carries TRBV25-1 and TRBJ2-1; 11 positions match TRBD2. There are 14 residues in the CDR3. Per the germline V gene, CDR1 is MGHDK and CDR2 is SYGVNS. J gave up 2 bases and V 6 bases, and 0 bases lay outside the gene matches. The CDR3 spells CASRGLAAYNEQFF. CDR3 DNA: TGTGCCAGCAGGGGACTAGCGGCCTACAATGAGCAGTTCTTC.

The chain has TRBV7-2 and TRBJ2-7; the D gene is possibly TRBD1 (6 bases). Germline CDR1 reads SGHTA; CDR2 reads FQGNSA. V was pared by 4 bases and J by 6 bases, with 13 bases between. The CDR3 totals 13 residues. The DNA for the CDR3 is TGTGCCAGCAGCTATGCCACAGGGACCGAGCAGTACTTC. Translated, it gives CASSYATGTEQYF. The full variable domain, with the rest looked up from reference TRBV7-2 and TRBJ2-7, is GAGVSQSPSNKVTEKGKDVELRCDPISGHTALYWYRQSLGQGLEFLIYFQGNSAPDKSGLPSDRFSAERTGGSVSTLTIQRTQQEDSAVYLCASSYATGTEQYFGPGTRLTVT.

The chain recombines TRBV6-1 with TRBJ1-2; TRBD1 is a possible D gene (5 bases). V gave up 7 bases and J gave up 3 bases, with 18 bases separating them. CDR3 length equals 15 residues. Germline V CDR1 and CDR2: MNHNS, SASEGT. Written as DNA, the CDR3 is TGTGCCAGCAACCCCGGGGGGGGATGGTACTATGGCTACACCTTC. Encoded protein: CASNPGGGWYYGYTF.

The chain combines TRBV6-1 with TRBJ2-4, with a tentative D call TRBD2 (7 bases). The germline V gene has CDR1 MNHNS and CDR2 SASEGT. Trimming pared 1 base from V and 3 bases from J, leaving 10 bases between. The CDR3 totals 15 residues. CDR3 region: CASSEGGGVKNIQYF. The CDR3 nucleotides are TGTGCCAGCAGTGAAGGAGGGGGGGTCAAAAACATTCAGTACTTC.

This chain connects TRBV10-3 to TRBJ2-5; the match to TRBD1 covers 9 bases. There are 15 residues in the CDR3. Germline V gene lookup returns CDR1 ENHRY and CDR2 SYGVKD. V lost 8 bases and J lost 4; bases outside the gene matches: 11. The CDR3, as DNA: TGTGCCATCCGACCTGGGACAGGGCAAGGAGAGACCCAGTACTTC. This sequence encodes CAIRPGTGQGETQYF.

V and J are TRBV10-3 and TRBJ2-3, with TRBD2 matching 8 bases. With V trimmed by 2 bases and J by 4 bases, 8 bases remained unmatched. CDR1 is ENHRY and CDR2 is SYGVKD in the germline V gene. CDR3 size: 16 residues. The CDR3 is CAISEPGGAGSDTQYF. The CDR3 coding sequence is TGTGCCATCAGTGAGCCCGGGGGGGCCGGGTCAGATACGCAGTATTTT.

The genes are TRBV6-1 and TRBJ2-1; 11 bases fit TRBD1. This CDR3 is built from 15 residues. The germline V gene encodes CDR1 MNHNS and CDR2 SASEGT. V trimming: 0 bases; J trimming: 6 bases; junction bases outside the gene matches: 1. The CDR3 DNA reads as TGTGCCAGCAGTGAAGCCGGGACAGGGGGCAATGAGCAGTTCTTC. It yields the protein CASSEAGTGGNEQFF.